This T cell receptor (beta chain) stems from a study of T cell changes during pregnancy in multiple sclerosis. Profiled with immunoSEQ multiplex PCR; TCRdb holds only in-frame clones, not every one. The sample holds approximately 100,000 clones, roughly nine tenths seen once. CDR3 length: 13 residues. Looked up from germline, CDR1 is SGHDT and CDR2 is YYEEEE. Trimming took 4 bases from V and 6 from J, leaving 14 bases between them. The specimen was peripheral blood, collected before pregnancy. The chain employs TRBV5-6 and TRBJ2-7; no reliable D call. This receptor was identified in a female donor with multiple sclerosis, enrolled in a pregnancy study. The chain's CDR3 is CASSTATAAEQYF. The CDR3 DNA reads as TGTGCCAGCAGCACCGCAACGGCGGCCGAGCAGTACTTC.